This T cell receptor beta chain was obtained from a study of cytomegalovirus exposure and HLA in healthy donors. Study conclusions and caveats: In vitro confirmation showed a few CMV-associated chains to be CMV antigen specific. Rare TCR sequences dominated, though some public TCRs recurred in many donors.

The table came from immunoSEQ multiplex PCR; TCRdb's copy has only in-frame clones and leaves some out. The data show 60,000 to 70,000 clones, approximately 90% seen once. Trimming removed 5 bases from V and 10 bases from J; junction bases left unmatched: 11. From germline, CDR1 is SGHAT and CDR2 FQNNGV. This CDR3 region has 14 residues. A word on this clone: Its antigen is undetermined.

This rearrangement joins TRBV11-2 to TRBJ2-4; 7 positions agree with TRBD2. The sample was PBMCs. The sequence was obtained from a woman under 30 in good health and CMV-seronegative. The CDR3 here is CASSPGGVPLIQYF. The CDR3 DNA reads TGTGCCAGCAGCCCTGGGGGGGTTCCCTTGATTCAGTACTTC.